Reported below is one T cell receptor beta chain. Sequenced by immunoSEQ multiplex PCR; TCRdb stores in-frame clones only, minus some. The table includes about 2.4 million clones, approximately 92% detected once. These data belong to a study of shared clonotypes between healthy human individuals. The ends were cut back, 7 bases at V and 0 bases at J, with 12 bases in the middle. There are 14 residues in the CDR3. Germline CDR1 is SQVTM and CDR2 is ANQGSEA. This sequence joins TRBV29-1 and TRBJ2-2, with a weak D call TRBD2 (7 bases). This clonotype was sampled from a man aged 18 to 30 in good health. Material for sequencing was naive CD4+ T cells sorted from blood. Subset noted: CD45RA+ positively selected. The CDR3 coding sequence is TGCAGCGCAAGGGGGGGCCCGAACACCGGGGAGCTGTTTTTT. Its translation is CSARGGPNTGELFF.